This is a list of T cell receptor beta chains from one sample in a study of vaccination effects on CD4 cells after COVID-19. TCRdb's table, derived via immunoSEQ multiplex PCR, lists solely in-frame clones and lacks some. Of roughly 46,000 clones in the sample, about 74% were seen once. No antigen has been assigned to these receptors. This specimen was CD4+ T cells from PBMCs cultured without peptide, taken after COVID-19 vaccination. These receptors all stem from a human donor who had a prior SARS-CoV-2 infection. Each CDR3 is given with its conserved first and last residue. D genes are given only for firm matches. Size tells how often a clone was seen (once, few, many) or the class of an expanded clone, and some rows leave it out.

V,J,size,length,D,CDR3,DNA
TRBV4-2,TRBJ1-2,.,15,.,CASSQDRQALYGYTF,TGTGCCAGCAGCCAAGATCGACAGGCCCTCTATGGCTACACCTTC
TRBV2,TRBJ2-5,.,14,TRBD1,CASTQGSSRETQYF,TGTGCCAGTACACAGGGGTCTTCCCGGGAGACCCAGTACTTC
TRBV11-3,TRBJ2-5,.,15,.,CASSLEGGGEEIQYF,TGTGCCAGCAGCTTAGAAGGGGGGGGTGAAGAGATCCAGTACTTC
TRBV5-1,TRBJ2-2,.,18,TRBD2,CASSSPETSGGAVGELFF,TGCGCCAGCAGCTCTCCCGAGACTAGCGGGGGGGCCGTCGGGGAGCTGTTTTTT
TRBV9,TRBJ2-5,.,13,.,CASSVDWKGTQYF,TGTGCCAGCAGCGTAGACTGGAAGGGGACCCAGTACTTC
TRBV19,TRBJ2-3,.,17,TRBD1,CASSAMVGQGSEDTQYF,TGTGCCAGTAGTGCGATGGTTGGACAGGGGAGTGAAGATACGCAGTATTTT
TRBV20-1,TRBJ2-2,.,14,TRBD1,CSASRQGNTGELFF,TGCAGTGCCAGTAGACAGGGGAACACCGGGGAGCTGTTTTTT
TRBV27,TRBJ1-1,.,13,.,CASGKQRNTEAFF,TGTGCCAGCGGGAAACAGAGGAACACTGAAGCTTTCTTT
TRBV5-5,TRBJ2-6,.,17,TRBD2,CASSPAGGTLGANVLTF,TGTGCCAGCAGTCCAGCGGGGGGAACACTGGGGGCCAACGTCCTGACTTTC
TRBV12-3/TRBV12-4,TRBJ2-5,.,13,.,CASNERAAGTQYF,TGTGCCAGCAACGAACGGGCCGCGGGGACCCAGTACTTC
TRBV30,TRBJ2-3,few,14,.,CAWGRGAFTDTQYF,TGTGCCTGGGGACGCGGGGCCTTCACAGATACGCAGTATTTT
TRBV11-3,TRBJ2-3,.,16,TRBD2,CASSRVAGGFADTQYF,TGTGCCAGCAGCCGCGTAGCGGGAGGATTTGCAGATACGCAGTATTTT
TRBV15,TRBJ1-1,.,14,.,CATSRDSRAAEAFF,TGTGCCACCAGCAGAGATAGTAGGGCAGCTGAAGCTTTCTTT
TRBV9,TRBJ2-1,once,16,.,CASSVAPLGGGNEQFF,TGTGCCAGCAGCGTAGCTCCTTTGGGTGGGGGCAATGAGCAGTTCTTC
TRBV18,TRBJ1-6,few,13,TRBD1,CASSGQGDSPLHF,TGTGCCAGCTCAGGACAGGGAGATTCACCCCTCCACTTT
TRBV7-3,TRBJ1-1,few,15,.,CASSPGMGGTTEAFF,TGTGCCAGCAGCCCAGGGATGGGGGGTACCACTGAAGCTTTCTTT
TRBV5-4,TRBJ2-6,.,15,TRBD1,CASGTGVAGANVLTF,TGTGCCAGCGGGACAGGGGTTGCTGGGGCCAACGTCCTGACTTTC
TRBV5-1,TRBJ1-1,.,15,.,CASSSNRVEGTEAFF,TGCGCCAGCAGCTCAAACCGGGTCGAGGGCACTGAAGCTTTCTTT